This is a list of T cell receptor beta chains from one sample in a study of T cells after yellow fever vaccination. TCRdb reprocessed the 5' RACE reads with MiXCR, giving one entry per CDR3 protein. The sample yields fewer than 400,000 distinct CDR3 sequences, about 10% seen once. The source was CD4+ T cells sorted from PBMCs, collected 45 days after the yellow fever booster vaccination. The receptors here all came from a man aged 18 to 30 who received the YFV17D yellow fever vaccine. CDR3s include the opening cysteine and the closing phenylalanine or tryptophan. A D gene is named only where the DNA matches it firmly. The listing skips clone size in some rows; elsewhere it reads once, few, many or a size class.

J | length | V | D | size | CDR3 | DNA
TRBJ1-2 | 12 | TRBV20-1 | TRBD1 | few | CSAETGGYGYTF | TGCAGTGCCGAGACAGGGGGTTATGGCTACACCTTC
TRBJ1-1 | 15 | TRBV11-2 | . | . | CASSSLNRVGTEAFF | TGTGCCAGCAGCTCCCTCAACCGGGTGGGGACTGAAGCTTTCTTT
TRBJ2-3 | 14 | TRBV4-3 | . | . | CASSQQIGTDTQYF | TGCGCCAGCAGCCAACAGATCGGCACAGATACGCAGTATTTT
TRBJ2-2 | 15 | TRBV4-3 | . | few | CASSQGVFSTGELFF | TGCGCCAGCAGCCAAGGAGTTTTCAGCACCGGGGAGCTGTTTTTT
TRBJ2-1 | 15 | TRBV7-2 | TRBD1 | few | CASSSDRNSYNEQFF | TGTGCCAGCAGCTCGGACAGGAATTCCTACAATGAGCAGTTCTTC
TRBJ2-2 | 14 | TRBV6-2/TRBV6-3 | . | many | CASSGALSAGELFF | TGTGCCAGCAGCGGGGCGCTTTCCGCCGGGGAGCTGTTTTTT
TRBJ1-6 | 16 | TRBV6-5 | . | many | CASSYASGLGGSPLHF | TGTGCCAGCAGTTACGCCTCGGGCCTGGGGGGGTCACCCCTCCACTTT
TRBJ1-1 | 13 | TRBV30 | . | . | CAWQGQPNTEAFF | TGTGCCTGGCAAGGACAGCCGAACACTGAAGCTTTCTTT
TRBJ2-4 | 14 | TRBV20-1 | . | . | CSARDPAGRNIQYF | TGCAGTGCTAGAGACCCAGCAGGGAGAAACATTCAGTACTTC
TRBJ1-1 | 15 | TRBV7-9 | TRBD1 | few | CASSLNTGGRAEAFF | TGTGCCAGCAGCCTGAATACAGGGGGAAGGGCTGAAGCTTTCTTT
TRBJ2-5 | 11 | TRBV24-1 | . | . | CAIGQQETQYF | TGTGCCATAGGACAGCAAGAGACCCAGTACTTC
TRBJ2-2 | 16 | TRBV28 | TRBD1 | few | CASPPSGTANTGELFF | TGTGCCAGCCCGCCATCGGGGACAGCGAACACCGGGGAGCTGTTTTTT
TRBJ1-4 | 15 | TRBV4-2 | TRBD1 | few | CASSPQTGANEKLFF | TGTGCCAGCAGCCCGCAAACAGGGGCTAATGAAAAACTGTTTTTT
TRBJ2-5 | 15 | TRBV7-2 | . | once | CASSRPGTDQETQYF | TGTGCCAGCAGCCGCCCCGGGACTGATCAAGAGACCCAGTACTTC
TRBJ2-3 | 14 | TRBV7-9 | . | few | CASLEGLSTDTQYF | TGTGCCTCACTCGAGGGGTTGAGCACAGATACGCAGTATTTT
TRBJ1-2 | 17 | TRBV7-2 | . | few | CASNPNLAGGLLYGYTF | TGTGCCAGCAACCCAAACCTGGCGGGGGGCCTCCTCTATGGCTACACCTTC
TRBJ2-3 | 17 | TRBV5-4 | TRBD2 | . | CASSSLAGGLNTDTQYF | TGTGCCAGCAGCTCACTAGCGGGGGGACTCAACACAGATACGCAGTATTTT
TRBJ1-3 | 15 | TRBV7-2 | . | few | CASSLFLGVVDTIYF | TGTGCCAGCAGCTTATTCCTTGGGGTGGTGGACACCATATATTTT
TRBJ2-1 | 17 | TRBV19 | TRBD2 | . | CASSMGTSGGLGNEQFF | TGTGCCAGTAGTATGGGGACTAGCGGGGGCCTCGGAAATGAGCAGTTCTTC
TRBJ2-5 | 14 | TRBV20-1 | TRBD1 | . | CSARPPGGRETQYF | TGCAGTGCTAGACCCCCAGGGGGCCGGGAGACCCAGTACTTC
TRBJ2-7 | 13 | TRBV5-5 | . | . | CASGTVSSYEQYF | TGTGCCAGCGGGACCGTCAGCTCCTACGAGCAGTACTTC
TRBJ1-1 | 12 | TRBV6-2/TRBV6-3 | . | . | CASSYAGAEAFF | TGTGCCAGCAGTTACGCAGGGGCAGAAGCTTTCTTT
TRBJ1-5 | 14 | TRBV5-6 | TRBD1 | few | CASSTGGVNQPQHF | TGTGCCAGCAGCACAGGGGGAGTCAATCAGCCCCAGCATTTT
TRBJ2-4 | 15 | TRBV2 | . | few | CASRPGNLAKNIQYF | TGTGCCAGCAGGCCAGGGAATCTGGCCAAAAACATTCAGTACTTC
TRBJ1-2 | 15 | TRBV5-6 | TRBD1 | . | CASSSDRGFLYGYTF | TGTGCCAGCAGCTCTGACAGGGGCTTTCTCTATGGCTACACCTTC
TRBJ1-2 | 17 | TRBV9 | TRBD1 | few | CASSATLTQDRSYGYTF | TGTGCCAGCAGCGCCACCTTGACCCAGGACAGGAGCTATGGCTACACCTTC
TRBJ2-3 | 15 | TRBV9 | . | many | CASSVGPQGGDTQYF | TGTGCCAGCAGCGTCGGGCCCCAAGGCGGAGATACGCAGTATTTT
TRBJ1-4 | 15 | TRBV5-6 | . | few | CASSYPAATNEKLFF | TGTGCCAGTTCTTATCCCGCGGCAACTAATGAAAAACTGTTTTTT